The TCR beta chain described here comes from a study of control samples from healthy donors and cancer patients. This clone showed up just once. The length of the CDR3 is 17 residues. Germline V gene data show CDR1 as SGHTA and CDR2 as FQGNSA. V was shortened by 5 bases and J by 0 bases, with 19 bases between the two germline ends. Profiled with immunoSEQ multiplex PCR; TCRdb holds only in-frame clones, not every one. The sample records roughly 120,000 clones, around 87% being singletons. The chain links TRBV7-2 to TRBJ1-1; no firm D call. Sample: blood. The receptor's source is a man aged 25 to 40 in good health. The CDR3 nucleotides read TGTGCCAGCAGCGTCGGGATCCTTGGAGTGGTGAACACTGAAGCTTTCTTT. Its protein product is CASSVGILGVVNTEAFF.